The clone carrying this T cell receptor beta chain was seen ten or more times. Its antigen remains unknown. These data come from a study of human T cells and chemical hapten exposure. Across the study: Patches with 0.01% DPC went on the upper back, and the tests were read at 6 days.

Individual cDNA molecules had unique molecular identifiers attached to them by the library. TCRdb redid the calling of the RACE reads with MiXCR, one entry per CDR3 protein. The sample holds about 40,000 distinct CDR3 sequences, approximately 3.4% seen once. Study findings and constraints: Expanded TCRs grouped into significantly more large CDR3 similarity clusters than controls produced. Expanded TCR counts at PT1 went up together with patch test score, a positive correlation.

Time point indicated: patch test 2, 6 weeks after DPC sensitization. The treatment denotes: therapeutic diphenylcyclopropenone sensitization with weekly scalp DPC. The TCR sequence derives from a man between 35 and 55 years old with alopecia areata. Some clones in this sample may be carry-over from other donors' samples. The sequencing used whole blood, collected in connection with sensitization to the hapten diphenylcyclopropenone (DPC).

The CDR3 sequence: CAGLPGRDSDTGELFF. CDR3 sequence (DNA): TGTGCCGGTCTACCGGGCCGAGATTCTGACACCGGGGAGCTGTTTTTT. V and J are TRBV15 and TRBJ2-2; D is undetermined. CDR3 size: 16 residues. The germline gives CDR1 LNHNV, CDR2 YYDKDF (reference sequence). Trimming cost V 11 bases and J 3 bases, with 22 bases left between them.